Presented here are 29 T cell receptor beta chains from one specimen sequenced in a study of blood T cell repertoires in COVID-19. Measured with immunoSEQ multiplex PCR; TCRdb has only the in-frame clones, and not every one. The table has roughly 220,000 clones, approximately 80% seen once. Sequenced sample: peripheral blood. Every receptor here comes from a woman aged 40 to 50 who had recovered from COVID-19.

CDR3 nucleotides: TGTGCCAGCAGCGTTCATACAGCGCGACTAGCGGGGGGGCAGGGTGAGCAGTTCTTC. It is translated as CASSVHTARLAGGQGEQFF. The J gene is TRBJ2-1, the V gene TRBV9; TRBD2 agrees at 14 bases. V dropped 2 bases and J dropped 9; count of bases not matched to a gene: 16. The CDR3 contains 19 residues. Germline V gene sequence: CDR1 SGDLS, CDR2 YYNGEE.

The chain links TRBV12-3 or TRBV12-4 to TRBJ1-1; possible D gene TRBD1, 6 bases. The CDR3 runs 12 residues. The V end was cut by 3 bases, the J end by 10 bases, with 12 bases between. The CDR3 protein is CASSLSGTRAFF. The DNA for the CDR3 is TGTGCCAGCAGTTTGTCCGGGACACGAGCTTTCTTT.

The CDR3 protein is CASSSTRYEQYF. In DNA, the CDR3 is TGTGCCAGCAGCTCGACTAGGTACGAGCAGTACTTC. V gene TRBV7-2 combines with J gene TRBJ2-7, with D possibly matching TRBD2 (6 bases). In germline, CDR1 is SGHTA, CDR2 FQGNSA. This CDR3 spans 12 amino acids. V was cut by 4 bases and J by 4 bases, with 8 bases left in between.

The chain carries TRBV5-1 and TRBJ2-1; a possible D gene is TRBD2 (7 bases). The germline V and J ends were trimmed by 3 bases and 9 bases, with 16 bases remaining between them. The CDR3 loop spans 14 amino acids. CDR1 and CDR2 (germline): SGHRS, YFSETQ. This CDR3 reads CASSWGGRGSEQFF. The CDR3 DNA reads TGCGCCAGCAGCTGGGGGGGCAGAGGCAGTGAGCAGTTCTTC.

This clone appeared a few times. This sequence joins TRBV18 and TRBJ2-7; 8 nucleotides match TRBD1. Germline values: CDR1 KGHSH, CDR2 LQKENI. V shed 5 bases and J 2 bases; nucleotides not matched to a gene: 8. This CDR3 has 15 residues. CDR3 residues: CASSAGTGDTYEQYF. The CDR3 bases are TGTGCCAGCTCAGCCGGGACAGGAGACACCTACGAGCAGTACTTC.

The rearrangement uses TRBV7-2 and TRBJ2-7; no clear D. Germline CDR1 is SGHTA and CDR2 is FQGNSA. The CDR3 extends over 15 amino acids. V lost 2 bases and J 5 bases, leaving 16 bases between the germline ends. The CDR3 sequence is CASSLSLIAGNEQYF. The DNA of the CDR3 is TGTGCCAGCAGCTTATCTCTTATCGCCGGTAACGAGCAGTACTTC. Supplemented by reference TRBV7-2 and TRBJ2-7, the full variable domain reads GAGVSQSPSNKVTEKGKDVELRCDPISGHTALYWYRQSLGQGLEFLIYFQGNSAPDKSGLPSDRFSAERTGGSVSTLTIQRTQQEDSAVYLCASSLSLIAGNEQYFGPGTRLTVT.

This chain joins TRBV9 and TRBJ1-1; 7 bases are shared with TRBD1. The germline CDR1 and CDR2 sequences are SGDLS and YYNGEE. The CDR3 is made up of 14 amino acids. J was trimmed by 1 base and V by 3 bases; bases with no gene match: 3. The CDR3 loop reads CASSETGRNTEAFF. The CDR3 coding sequence is TGTGCCAGCAGCGAGACAGGGAGGAACACTGAAGCTTTCTTT. The full variable domain, rest sourced from reference TRBV9 and TRBJ1-1, is DSGVTQTPKHLITATGQRVTLRCSPRSGDLSVYWYQQSLDQGLQFLIQYYNGEERAKGNILERFSAQQFPDLHSELNLSSLELGDSALYFCASSETGRNTEAFFGQGTRLTVV.

This clone turned up a few times. The rearrangement links TRBV27 to TRBJ1-2, with 8 bases matching TRBD1. J was trimmed by 7 bases and V by 2 bases; bases with no gene match: 6. The CDR3 runs to 14 residues. The germline CDR1 and CDR2 sequences are MNHEY and SMNVEV (reference sequence). The CDR3 protein is CASSLRQGAVGYTF. CDR3 nucleotides: TGTGCCAGCAGTTTAAGGCAGGGGGCAGTTGGCTACACCTTC.

This chain connects TRBV29-1 to TRBJ2-7; no clear D. The V end lost 6 bases, the J end lost 1 base, and 16 bases lay between the germline ends. Germline V gives CDR1 SQVTM, CDR2 ANQGSEA. The CDR3 is made up of 14 amino acids. This chain's CDR3 is CSVETPDKSYEQYF. The CDR3, as DNA: TGCAGCGTCGAAACGCCTGACAAGTCCTACGAGCAGTACTTC.

The V gene is TRBV9, the J gene TRBJ2-7, with TRBD1 as a possible D gene (5 bases). V was trimmed by 3 bases and J by 3 bases, leaving 10 bases between them. Germline values: CDR1 SGDLS, CDR2 YYNGEE. The CDR3 totals 13 residues. CDR3 residues: CASSATGDYEQYF. CDR3 DNA sequence: TGTGCCAGCAGCGCCACAGGAGACTACGAGCAGTACTTC.

This chain connects TRBV19 to TRBJ1-1, with 8 bases matching TRBD1. CDR3 length: 17 amino acids. With V trimmed by 1 base and J by 3 bases, 10 bases remained unmatched. Looked up from germline, CDR1 is LNHDA and CDR2 is SQIVND (reference sequence). The CDR3: CASSIARQGKGDTEAFF. The CDR3 region has the DNA TGTGCCAGTAGTATAGCCCGACAGGGGAAGGGGGACACTGAAGCTTTCTTT. Supplemented by reference TRBV19 and TRBJ1-1, the full variable domain reads DGGITQSPKYLFRKEGQNVTLSCEQNLNHDAMYWYRQDPGQGLRLIYYSQIVNDFQKGDIAEGYSVSREKKESFPLTVTSAQKNPTAFYLCASSIARQGKGDTEAFFGQGTRLTVV.

The chain recombines TRBV28 with TRBJ1-1; TRBD1 might be the D (6 bases). This CDR3 is built from 13 residues. The V and J ends lost 6 bases and 5 bases respectively, with 13 bases between them. CDR1 is MDHEN, CDR2 SYDVKM, per germline. CDR3 DNA sequence: TGTGCCAGCAGACAGGGATGGGGTACTGAAGCTTTCTTT. This gives the protein CASRQGWGTEAFF.

The chain uses TRBV6-6 and TRBJ1-5; TRBD1 matches 7 bases. Germline CDR1 and CDR2: MNHNY and SVGAGI (reference sequence). This CDR3 region has 16 residues. The ends lost 6 bases at V and 7 bases at J; junction bases unmatched: 15. CDR3 nucleotides: TGTGCCAGCAGGCCAATCACAGGGGATGGGGGCCAGCCCCAGCATTTT. It translates to CASRPITGDGGQPQHF.

The CDR3 is CASSDTTYEQYF. CDR3 bases: TGTGCCAGTTCGGACACAACCTACGAGCAGTACTTC. This chain connects TRBV19 to TRBJ2-7; D may be TRBD1 (5 bases). CDR3 length equals 12 residues. V was trimmed by 8 bases and J by 2 bases, leaving 10 bases between them. The germline CDR1 and CDR2 sequences are LNHDA and SQIVND (reference sequence).

This sequence joins TRBV6-2 or TRBV6-3 and TRBJ2-3; 14 bases align to TRBD2. The CDR3 covers 15 residues. Germline loops: CDR1 MNHEY, CDR2 SVGEGT. V dropped 6 bases and J dropped 6; count of bases not matched to a gene: 5. The CDR3 reads CASRPWTSGGDTQYF. The CDR3 bases are TGTGCCAGCAGACCTTGGACTAGCGGGGGGGATACGCAGTATTTT.

The chain links TRBV6-5 to TRBJ1-2; D remains unclear. CDR3 length: 13 residues. Germline V gene data show CDR1 as MNHEY and CDR2 as SVGAGI. The V end was cut by 5 bases, the J end by 2 bases, with 9 bases between. CDR3 protein: CASSRLSNYGYTF. The DNA for the CDR3 is TGTGCCAGCAGTCGTTTATCGAACTATGGCTACACCTTC.

V gene TRBV6-5 combines with J gene TRBJ1-1; no firm D call. Germline CDR1 MNHEY, CDR2 SVGAGI. The CDR3 length is 16 residues. V gave up 0 bases and J gave up 1 base, with 12 bases separating them. CDR3 coding DNA: TGTGCCAGCAGTTACTCCTCTCGGTTTACGAACACTGAAGCTTTCTTT. It codes for CASSYSSRFTNTEAFF.

V and J are TRBV5-4 and TRBJ1-2; the match to TRBD1 covers 10 bases. This CDR3 has 14 residues. V lost 4 bases to trimming and J lost 8 bases; unmatched junction nucleotides: 8. Germline V gives CDR1 SGHNT, CDR2 YYREEE (reference sequence). CDR3 in amino acids: CASSVGQGERGYTF. The CDR3 DNA is TGTGCCAGCAGCGTCGGACAGGGGGAACGAGGCTACACCTTC.

The V gene is TRBV3-1 (or the pseudogene TRBV3-2), the J gene TRBJ2-7, with D perhaps TRBD2 (7 bases). Germline CDR1 and CDR2: LGHDT and YNNKEL (reference sequence). The CDR3 contains 19 residues. V was clipped by 0 bases and J by 1 base, with 22 bases between them. The CDR3 region is CASSQEYKGWGGRSYEQYF. The CDR3, as DNA: TGTGCCAGCAGCCAAGAATATAAAGGATGGGGGGGGCGTTCCTACGAGCAGTACTTC.

The chain uses TRBV24-1 and TRBJ2-3; tentative D call: TRBD1 (5 bases). The ends were cut back, 7 bases at V and 5 bases at J, with 6 bases in the middle. Germline V gene data show CDR1 as KGHDR and CDR2 as SFDVKD. CDR3 length: 11 residues. The CDR3 reads CATSTGDTQYF. The CDR3 DNA reads as TGTGCCACCAGCACAGGAGATACGCAGTATTTT.

The V gene is TRBV4-3, the J gene TRBJ1-3; 7 bases align to TRBD1. The V gene end was trimmed by 0 bases and the J gene end by 4 bases; junction bases not matched to a gene: 9. The germline gives CDR1 LGHNA, CDR2 YSLEER. CDR3 size: 17 residues. The CDR3 protein is CASSQDATTGSGNTIYF. Here the CDR3 DNA reads TGCGCCAGCAGCCAAGATGCGACGACAGGGTCGGGAAACACCATATATTTT.

This rearrangement joins TRBV6-5 to TRBJ1-1, with TRBD1 as a possible D gene (5 bases). Germline loops: CDR1 MNHEY, CDR2 SVGAGI. V was clipped by 4 bases and J by 3 bases, with 18 bases between them. The CDR3 is 16 residues long. CDR3 in amino acids: CASSSQGVTFDTEAFF. DNA for the CDR3: TGTGCCAGCAGTTCCCAGGGCGTAACATTCGACACTGAAGCTTTCTTT.

Worth noting for this clone: At one end the junction does not follow the germline gene, possibly because of a read error. The chain has TRBV7-7 and TRBJ2-5, with 13 bases identical to TRBD2. CDR1 is SSHAT, CDR2 FNYEAQ, per germline (reference sequence). The CDR3 extends over 15 amino acids. CDR3 DNA: TGTGCTAGCAGTCGGACTAGCGGGAGTCAAGAGACCCAGTACTTC. Amino acids: CASSRTSGSQETQYF.

The V call is TRBV13, the J call TRBJ2-4; TRBD2 agrees at 7 bases. Germline CDR1 is PRHDT and CDR2 is FYEKMQ (reference sequence). V gave up 4 bases and J gave up 6 bases; unmatched junction bases: 21. This CDR3 has 19 residues. Written as DNA, the CDR3 is TGTGCCAGCAGCTCTTTAGTGGCTAGCGGAGACGTCCGGGGAAACATTCAGTACTTC. This codes for CASSSLVASGDVRGNIQYF.

The chain recombines TRBV6-2 or TRBV6-3 with TRBJ2-2, with D unresolved. Germline lookup yields CDR1 MNHEY and CDR2 SVGEGT. The CDR3 is 15 amino acids. Trimming stripped 6 bases from V and 4 bases from J, with 15 bases between. DNA of the CDR3: TGTGCCAGCAGCCCTCTTTGGCCCAGCACCGGGGAGCTGTTTTTT. As protein: CASSPLWPSTGELFF.

The chain joins TRBV19 to TRBJ1-1; D gene unclear. This CDR3 is built from 13 residues. The germline gives CDR1 LNHDA, CDR2 SQIVND (reference sequence). Deletions cut 7 bases from V and 0 bases from J, with 9 bases between. Here the CDR3 DNA reads TGTGCCAGTATCAGTCTTATGAACACTGAAGCTTTCTTT. Translating it yields CASISLMNTEAFF.

V and J are TRBV28 and TRBJ2-2; weak D call: TRBD1 (6 bases). Germline lookup yields CDR1 MDHEN and CDR2 SYDVKM. Trimming left V 2 bases short and J 6 bases short, with 13 bases between. This CDR3 has 15 amino acids. The CDR3 here is CASSLGTGFAGELFF. As DNA, the CDR3 is TGTGCCAGCAGTTTAGGCACAGGGTTCGCCGGGGAGCTGTTTTTT.

This chain links TRBV6-5 with TRBJ2-5; 9 nucleotides match TRBD1. After removal of 6 bases from V and 4 bases from J, the junction contained 6 bases not matched to a gene. The CDR3 totals 14 residues. The germline gives CDR1 MNHEY, CDR2 SVGAGI. CDR3 in amino acids: CASSYGTGRETQYF. The CDR3 region has the DNA TGTGCCAGCAGCTATGGGACAGGGAGAGAGACCCAGTACTTC.

V usage is TRBV6-1 and J usage is TRBJ1-3; D not certain. CDR1 and CDR2 from the germline V gene are MNHNS and SASEGT. This CDR3 region has 14 residues. V was pared by 3 bases and J by 9 bases, with 15 bases between. The CDR3 is CASSELLGESTIYF. The CDR3 DNA sequence: TGTGCCAGCAGTGAGCTCCTAGGTGAAAGCACCATATATTTT.